What follows are 26 T cell receptor beta chains derived from one specimen sequenced in a study of somatic mutations in cytotoxic T cells in rheumatoid arthritis (TCRdb year 2017). Receptor amplification or capture employed the immunoSEQ multiplex PCR assay. TCRdb took over this immuneACCESS table, retaining in-frame rearrangements with V and J assigned. Such tables are incomplete; in checked studies, under half of the missing clones stem from an unresolved V gene, and the remainder is unexplained. Present in this sample are around 14,000 clones, under 95% of which were seen just once. The ten largest clones represent roughly 18% of the sample. Material: CD4+ T cells sorted from blood. The receptors shown here come from a man between 65 and 85 years old with rheumatoid arthritis.

V and J are TRBV29-1 and TRBJ2-5; the match to TRBD1 covers 7 bases. J gave up 1 base and V 4 bases, and 12 bases lay outside the gene matches. This CDR3 spans 16 amino acids. The germline V gene has CDR1 SQVTM and CDR2 ANQGSEA. CDR3 amino acids: CSVVGQGVLSQETQYF. The CDR3 DNA is TGCAGCGTTGTCGGTCAGGGGGTGCTGAGCCAAGAGACCCAGTACTTC.

J is TRBJ1-5 and V is TRBV27; TRBD1 matches 7 bases. From germline, CDR1 is MNHEY and CDR2 SMNVEV (reference sequence). There are 15 residues in the CDR3. V shed 8 bases and J 2 bases; nucleotides not matched to a gene: 9. The chain's CDR3 is CASRAGGRGNQPQHF. The CDR3 nucleotides read TGTGCCAGCCGAGCAGGGGGGCGAGGCAATCAGCCCCAGCATTTT.

The chain combines TRBV5-1 with TRBJ1-4; TRBD1 aligns across 7 bases. This CDR3 comprises 16 residues. Germline CDR1 SGHRS, CDR2 YFSETQ. V lost 4 bases, J lost 0 bases, and 6 bases stayed unmatched. CDR3 region: CASSDRQGATNEKLFF. CDR3 in DNA: TGCGCCAGCAGCGATAGACAGGGCGCAACTAATGAAAAACTGTTTTTT.

This clone was seen a single time. The V gene is TRBV2, the J gene TRBJ2-3, with 7 bases fitting TRBD2. The CDR3 extends over 14 amino acids. The V and J ends lost 7 bases and 4 bases, in that order; junction bases with no gene match: 8. Germline V gene data show CDR1 as SNHLY and CDR2 as FYNNEI. CDR3 sequence reads: CASKTGTTSDTQYF. For the CDR3, the DNA is TGTGCCAGCAAGACCGGGACTACCTCAGATACGCAGTATTTT.

The rearrangement joins TRBV6-1 to TRBJ2-2; TRBD2 might be the D (5 bases). This CDR3 is built from 13 residues. In germline, CDR1 is MNHNS, CDR2 SASEGT. The V end lost 0 bases, the J end lost 7 bases, and 6 bases lay between the germline ends. CDR3 region: CASSEAGVGELFF. The CDR3 DNA reads TGTGCCAGCAGTGAAGCGGGAGTCGGGGAGCTGTTTTTT.

This clone was seen a single time. V is TRBV5-1 and J is TRBJ2-1; weak D call: TRBD2 (5 bases). V dropped 1 base and J dropped 2 bases, with 10 bases sitting between them. Germline CDR1 is SGHRS and CDR2 is YFSETQ. CDR3 length equals 15 residues. In DNA, the CDR3 is TGCGCCAGCAGCTTGTCGGGGAGCACCTACAATGAGCAGTTCTTC. Translated, it gives CASSLSGSTYNEQFF.

This rearrangement joins TRBV7-3 to TRBJ1-4, with TRBD1 matching over 7 bases. The CDR3 length is 13 residues. Trimming cost V 5 bases and J 10 bases; bases outside gene matches: 7. Germline V gene data show CDR1 as SGHTA and CDR2 as FQGTGA. The CDR3, as DNA: TGTGCCAGCAGCCTCCGACAGGGAGCAAAACTGTTTTTT. Protein: CASSLRQGAKLFF.

The chain uses TRBV30 and TRBJ2-4, with D possibly matching TRBD2 (7 bases). This CDR3 has 15 residues. Trimming cost V 1 base and J 0 bases, with 10 bases left between them. The germline V gene has CDR1 GTSNPN and CDR2 SVGIG (reference sequence). The DNA for the CDR3 is TGTGCCTGGAGTGAGGGGGGGCTAGCCAAAAACATTCAGTACTTC. It codes for CAWSEGGLAKNIQYF.

V usage is TRBV7-9 and J usage is TRBJ2-2; 7 bases agree with TRBD2. The CDR3 sequence is 16 residues long. Unmatched junction bases numbered 9, after V lost 2 bases and J lost 6 bases. Germline V gene lookup returns CDR1 SEHNR and CDR2 FQNEAQ (reference sequence). This CDR3 is CASSLFLAASPGELFF. CDR3 bases: TGTGCCAGCAGCTTATTTCTAGCGGCCTCACCCGGGGAGCTGTTTTTT.

This sequence joins TRBV2 and TRBJ2-3; D call uncertain. This CDR3 is built from 14 residues. V gave up 4 bases and J gave up 2 bases, with 10 bases separating them. Germline CDR1 SNHLY, CDR2 FYNNEI. The CDR3 region has the DNA TGTGCCAGCAGTGTCTCACAATCCACAGATACGCAGTATTTT. Its protein product is CASSVSQSTDTQYF.

The chain joins TRBV29-1 to TRBJ1-2; D gene ambiguous. The CDR3 extends over 13 amino acids. Per the germline V gene, CDR1 is SQVTM and CDR2 is ANQGSEA. V lost 1 base and J lost 2, with 8 bases in between. In DNA form, the CDR3 reads TGCAGCGTTGAAGGATCCCGGAACTATGGCTACACCTTC. As protein: CSVEGSRNYGYTF. Complete variable domain (other parts from reference TRBV29-1 and TRBJ1-2): SAVISQKPSRDICQRGTSLTIQCQVDSQVTMMFWYRQQPGQSLTLIATANQGSEATYESGFVIDKFPISRPNLTFSTLTVSNMSPEDSSIYLCSVEGSRNYGYTFGSGTRLTVV.

The chain carries TRBV28 and TRBJ2-7; the match to TRBD1 covers 7 bases. V lost 6 bases to trimming and J lost 10 bases; unmatched junction nucleotides: 9. Germline V lookup: CDR1 MDHEN, CDR2 SYDVKM. CDR3 length: 12 residues. CDR3 in amino acids: CASRLSGGRQYF. The CDR3 region has the DNA TGTGCCAGCAGGCTGTCAGGGGGTCGCCAGTACTTC.

The CDR3 coding sequence is TGTGCCAGCAGCTTGGTCCTAGCGGGGGGGGATGAGCAGTTCTTC. As protein: CASSLVLAGGDEQFF. V is TRBV5-4 and J is TRBJ2-1, with TRBD2 matching 12 bases. CDR3 length: 15 residues. Germline lookup yields CDR1 SGHNT and CDR2 YYREEE (reference sequence). V was clipped by 0 bases and J by 8 bases; unmatched bases: 3.

The chain uses TRBV5-6 and TRBJ2-5, with D possibly being TRBD2 (6 bases). Trimming stripped 4 bases from V and 1 base from J, with 11 bases between. The CDR3 length is 14 residues. CDR1 and CDR2 from the germline V gene are SGHDT and YYEEEE. CDR3 amino acids: CASSRRDFQETQYF. CDR3 DNA sequence: TGTGCCAGCAGCAGAAGGGACTTCCAAGAGACCCAGTACTTC.

The chain combines TRBV19 with TRBJ2-7; 7 nucleotides line up with TRBD1. Germline V lookup: CDR1 LNHDA, CDR2 SQIVND (reference sequence). The CDR3 totals 12 residues. J was trimmed by 2 bases and V by 11 bases; bases with no gene match: 6. The CDR3 loop is CAVGTEPYEQYF. CDR3 sequence (DNA): TGTGCCGTGGGGACAGAGCCCTACGAGCAGTACTTC.

This chain links TRBV30 with TRBJ1-6; 7 nucleotides match TRBD1. Trimming took 4 bases from V and 8 from J; bases not matched to a gene: 5. Germline CDR1 and CDR2: GTSNPN and SVGIG (reference sequence). The CDR3 contains 13 residues. DNA of the CDR3: TGTGCCTGGAACCGGGACAGTTATTCACCCCTCCACTTT. Translation: CAWNRDSYSPLHF.

CDR3 region: CASSQALAGGPTDTQYF. CDR3 nucleotides: TGTGCCAGCAGCCAAGCTCTAGCGGGAGGGCCCACAGATACGCAGTATTTT. The chain carries TRBV4-2 and TRBJ2-3; TRBD2 matches 12 bases. Germline CDR1 reads LGHNA; CDR2 reads YNFKEQ. The CDR3 loop spans 17 amino acids. The junction had 4 bases not matched to a gene; V was cut back by 1 base and J by 2 bases.

This chain joins TRBV18 and TRBJ1-1; D perhaps matches TRBD1 (5 bases). Germline CDR1 and CDR2: KGHSH and LQKENI. This CDR3 is 13 amino acids long. Trimming stripped 6 bases from V and 8 bases from J, with 16 bases between. DNA for the CDR3: TGTGCCAGCTCCCAAGACAGAACCAAAGAAGCTTTCTTT. Translating gives CASSQDRTKEAFF.

V usage is TRBV19 and J usage is TRBJ1-4, with TRBD1 matching 10 bases. V shed 4 bases, J shed 10 bases, and the junction held 3 bases outside the gene matches. CDR1 LNHDA and CDR2 SQIVND come from the germline V gene (reference sequence). The CDR3 is 13 amino acids. CDR3 DNA: TGTGCCAGTAGTAAGAGGACAGGGGGAAAACTGTTTTTT. This encodes CASSKRTGGKLFF.

This clone appeared once. This rearrangement joins TRBV7-3 to TRBJ1-1; tentative D call: TRBD1 (5 bases). CDR1 and CDR2 from the germline V gene are SGHTA and FQGTGA. The CDR3 loop spans 14 amino acids. The ends were cut back, 2 bases at V and 4 bases at J, with 11 bases in the middle. The CDR3 reads CASSLDVGGTEAFF. CDR3 in DNA: TGTGCCAGCAGCTTAGATGTGGGGGGCACTGAAGCTTTCTTT.

This clone was found once. The CDR3 sequence is CASSSGQGTQPQHF. Written as DNA, the CDR3 is TGCGCCAGCAGCTCCGGACAGGGGACTCAGCCCCAGCATTTT. This chain joins TRBV5-1 and TRBJ1-5; TRBD1 agrees at 9 bases. The CDR3 sequence is 14 residues long. With 3 bases clipped from V and 6 bases from J, the junction kept 4 bases outside the gene matches. Germline CDR1 and CDR2: SGHRS and YFSETQ. Together with reference TRBV5-1 and TRBJ1-5, the CDR3 gives the full variable domain: KAGVTQTPRYLIKTRGQQVTLSCSPISGHRSVSWYQQTPGQGLQFLFEYFSETQRNKGNFPGRFSGRQFSNSRSEMNVSTLELGDSALYLCASSSGQGTQPQHFGDGTRLSIL.

This chain joins TRBV5-6 and TRBJ1-1, with D possibly matching TRBD1 (5 bases). Trimming took off 2 bases at V and 3 bases at J, with 14 bases between the two ends. This CDR3 is 15 amino acids long. Germline CDR1 and CDR2: SGHDT and YYEEEE. The CDR3 bases are TGTGCCAGCAGCTTAGGCAGTGCGGGGGACACTGAAGCTTTCTTT. Translation gives CASSLGSAGDTEAFF.

This chain joins TRBV16 and TRBJ1-1; the D is unclear. CDR3 size: 13 residues. Germline-derived CDR1 and CDR2 are KGHSY and FQNENV. Trimming removed 5 bases from V and 2 bases from J, with 9 bases in between. The CDR3 sequence is CASSEQLNTEAFF. In DNA form, the CDR3 reads TGTGCCAGCAGCGAACAGCTAAACACTGAAGCTTTCTTT.

This chain links TRBV11-1 with TRBJ2-1; D unresolved. V was trimmed by 3 bases and J by 2 bases, leaving 11 bases between them. There are 15 residues in the CDR3. Germline V gives CDR1 SGHAT, CDR2 FQDESV (reference sequence). The CDR3 here is CASSFSQAAYNEQFF. Written as DNA, the CDR3 is TGTGCCAGCAGCTTTAGTCAGGCAGCCTACAATGAGCAGTTCTTC.

The chain is built from TRBV11-3 and TRBJ2-1; 7 nucleotides line up with TRBD2. The CDR3 covers 15 residues. Germline V gene sequence: CDR1 SGHNT, CDR2 YENEEA. Unmatched junction bases numbered 3, after V lost 3 bases and J lost 1 base. The chain's CDR3 is CASSFERESYNEQFF. The CDR3 coding sequence is TGTGCCAGCAGCTTCGAGCGGGAATCCTACAATGAGCAGTTCTTC.

The chain uses TRBV19 and TRBJ1-2; possible D gene TRBD1, 6 bases. Trimming removed 5 bases from V and 1 base from J, with 14 bases in between. CDR1 and CDR2 from the germline V gene are LNHDA and SQIVND (reference sequence). This CDR3 spans 15 amino acids. The CDR3 region has the DNA TGTGCCAGTAGTGAGGACAGTGGGAGTAACTATGGCTACACCTTC. Translated: CASSEDSGSNYGYTF. Complete variable domain (other parts from reference TRBV19 and TRBJ1-2): DGGITQSPKYLFRKEGQNVTLSCEQNLNHDAMYWYRQDPGQGLRLIYYSQIVNDFQKGDIAEGYSVSREKKESFPLTVTSAQKNPTAFYLCASSEDSGSNYGYTFGSGTRLTVV.